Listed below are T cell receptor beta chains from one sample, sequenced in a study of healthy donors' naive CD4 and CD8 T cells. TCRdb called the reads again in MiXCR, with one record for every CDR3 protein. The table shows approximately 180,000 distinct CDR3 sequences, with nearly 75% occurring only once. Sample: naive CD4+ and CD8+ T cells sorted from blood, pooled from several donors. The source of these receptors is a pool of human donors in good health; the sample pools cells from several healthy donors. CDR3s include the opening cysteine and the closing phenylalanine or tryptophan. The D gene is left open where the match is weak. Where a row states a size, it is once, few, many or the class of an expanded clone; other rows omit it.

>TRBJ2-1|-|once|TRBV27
TGTGCCAGCAGTTTGTCGGGTTATGAGCAGTTCTTC
CASSLSGYEQFF
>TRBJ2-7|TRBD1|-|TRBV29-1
TGCAGCGTGCGGGGGACAGGGGGCCCCGCCATGCTTCTGGAGCAGTACTTC
CSVRGTGGPAMLLEQYF
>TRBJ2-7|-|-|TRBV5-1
TGCGCCAGCAGCTTGGGACAGGACTACGAGCAGTACTTC
CASSLGQDYEQYF
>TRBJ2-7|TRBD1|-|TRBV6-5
TGTGCCAGCACCCCCGGGACAGGGTTTTACGAGCAGTACTTC
CASTPGTGFYEQYF
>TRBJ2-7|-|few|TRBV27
TGTGCCAGCAGTTTATTGGGTGCGGAGCAGTACTTC
CASSLLGAEQYF
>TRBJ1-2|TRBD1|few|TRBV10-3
TGTGCCATCAGTGATCCTCAGGGGGCATTAGGTGGCTACACCTTC
CAISDPQGALGGYTF
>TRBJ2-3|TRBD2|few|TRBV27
TGTGCCAGCAACCCGCTAGCGGGAGGGCCGAGTTCAACAGATACGCAGTATTTT
CASNPLAGGPSSTDTQYF
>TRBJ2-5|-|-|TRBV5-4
TGTGCCAGCAGCTTCTTCACGGGGGACTTATCCGAGACCCAGTACTTC
CASSFFTGDLSETQYF
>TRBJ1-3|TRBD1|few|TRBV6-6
TGTGCCAGCAGTTACGACAGGGCTGGAAACACCATATATTTT
CASSYDRAGNTIYF
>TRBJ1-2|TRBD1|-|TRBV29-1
TGCAGCGTCGGACAGGGCGAAGTGGATGGCTACACCTTC
CSVGQGEVDGYTF
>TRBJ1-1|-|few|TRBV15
TGTGCCACCAGCAGAGATCTCGGGAACACTGAAGCTTTCTTT
CATSRDLGNTEAFF
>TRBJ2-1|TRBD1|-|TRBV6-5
TGTGCCAGCAACAGGGGCGACGGCAATGAGCAGTTCTTC
CASNRGDGNEQFF
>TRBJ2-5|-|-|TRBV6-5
TGTGCCAGCAGTTACTCGACCGACGGGTGGGAGACCCAGTACTTC
CASSYSTDGWETQYF
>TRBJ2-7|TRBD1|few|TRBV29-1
TGCAGCGCTCTGGGTCCGACGGGACAGTCCTACGAGCAGTACTTC
CSALGPTGQSYEQYF
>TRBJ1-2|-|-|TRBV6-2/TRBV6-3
TGTGCCAGCAGTTACGCGCCGCTAGACTATGGCTACACCTTC
CASSYAPLDYGYTF
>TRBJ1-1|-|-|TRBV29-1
TGCAGCGTCGTAACGGGACGGTTGATGAACACTGAAGCTTTCTTT
CSVVTGRLMNTEAFF
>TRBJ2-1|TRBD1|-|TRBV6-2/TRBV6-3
TGTGCCAGCAGTTATCCTCCGGGACAGGTAAACAATGAGCAGTTCTTC
CASSYPPGQVNNEQFF
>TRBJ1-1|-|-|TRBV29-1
TGCAGCGCGAGCGGGTCGGGGAGGGTGAACACTGAAGCTTTCTTT
CSASGSGRVNTEAFF
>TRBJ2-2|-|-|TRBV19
TGTGCCAGTAGTATAGTGGCCGGGGAGCTGTTTTTT
CASSIVAGELFF
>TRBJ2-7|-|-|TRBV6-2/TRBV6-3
TGTGCCAGCTACACCGGGGGCTACGAGCAGTACTTC
CASYTGGYEQYF
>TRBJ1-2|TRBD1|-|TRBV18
TGTGCCACCTCACAGGGGGCATCGGGTGGCTACACCTTC
CATSQGASGGYTF
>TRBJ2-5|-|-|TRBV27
TGTGCCAGCAAGGCTAGCGCGGAGACCCAGTACTTC
CASKASAETQYF
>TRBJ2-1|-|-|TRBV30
TGTGCCTGGAGTTTGGACCTGGGAAGGCAGTTCTTC
CAWSLDLGRQFF
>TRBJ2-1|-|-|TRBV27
TGTGCCAGCAGTTTATCGGGCGGCTCTTCAAGAGGGTCAGAGCAGTTCTTC
CASSLSGGSSRGSEQFF
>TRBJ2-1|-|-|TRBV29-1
TGCAGCGTCACATACGTCTACAATGAGCAGTTCTTC
CSVTYVYNEQFF
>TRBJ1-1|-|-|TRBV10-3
TGTGCCAGCAGTGATACAGGGTCCATGAACACTGAAGCTTTCTTT
CASSDTGSMNTEAFF
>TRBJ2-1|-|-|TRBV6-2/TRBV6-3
TGTGCCAGCCATGCCTGGCTAGCACCATACAATGAGCAGTTCTTC
CASHAWLAPYNEQFF
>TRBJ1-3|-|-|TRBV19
TGTGCCAGTATAACTGCGGGCAGCGACTCTGGAAACACCATATATTTT
CASITAGSDSGNTIYF
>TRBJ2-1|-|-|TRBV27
TGTGCCAGCAGTTTTGGGGGCTCCTACAATGAGCAGTTCTTC
CASSFGGSYNEQFF
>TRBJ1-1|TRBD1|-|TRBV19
TGTGCCAGTAGTATCGGACAGGGAAACACTGAAGCTTTCTTT
CASSIGQGNTEAFF
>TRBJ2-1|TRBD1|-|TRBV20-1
TGCAGTGCTAGGTCGCACAGGGGGCAGAGCAATGAGCAGTTCTTC
CSARSHRGQSNEQFF
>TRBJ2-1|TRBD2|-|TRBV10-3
TGTGCCATCAGTGGGACTAGCGGGAAGAGGTACAATGAGCAGTTCTTC
CAISGTSGKRYNEQFF
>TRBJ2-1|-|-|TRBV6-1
TGTGCCAGCAGTGAAGGAAGGCAGGACAAGATCTTC
CASSEGRQDKIF
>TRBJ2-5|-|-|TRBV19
TGTGCCAGTAGTCCCAGTACTAGTACAGAGACCCAGTACTTC
CASSPSTSTETQYF
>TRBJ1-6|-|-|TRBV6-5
TGTGCCAGCAGCCGTATCGTAAGCTCCTATAATTCACCCCTCCACTTT
CASSRIVSSYNSPLHF
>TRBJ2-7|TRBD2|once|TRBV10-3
TGTGCCATCAGTGAGAGGCGGGAGGCCTACGAGCAGTACTTC
CAISERREAYEQYF
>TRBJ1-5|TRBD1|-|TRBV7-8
TGTGCCAGCAGGAGGGACAGGGGGCAAGGAAATCAGCCCCAGCATTTT
CASRRDRGQGNQPQHF
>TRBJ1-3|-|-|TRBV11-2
TGTGCCAGCAGCCAAGGAGGGGCCTCTGGAAACACCATATATTTT
CASSQGGASGNTIYF
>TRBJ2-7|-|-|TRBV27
TGTGCCAGCAGCCGGCGGCGCGGGGAGCAGTACTTC
CASSRRRGEQYF
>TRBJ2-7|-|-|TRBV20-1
TGCAGTGCTAGATCCTATCTTGTCTCCTACGAGCAGTACTTC
CSARSYLVSYEQYF
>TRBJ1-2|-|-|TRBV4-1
TGCGCCAGCAGCCAAGATTCAGGGTTACACTATGGCTACACCTTC
CASSQDSGLHYGYTF
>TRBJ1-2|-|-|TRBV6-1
TGTGCCAGCAGTGAAGCGTTAGGGGTATTTGAGAACTATGGCTACACCTTC
CASSEALGVFENYGYTF
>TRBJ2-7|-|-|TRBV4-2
TGTGCCAGCAGCCCGGCGGGAAACACGGCAAACGAGCAGTACTTC
CASSPAGNTANEQYF
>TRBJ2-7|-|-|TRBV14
TGTGCCAGCAGCCAAGGCGGGTCCTACGAGCAGTACTTC
CASSQGGSYEQYF
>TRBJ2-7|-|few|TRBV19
TGTGCCAGTAGTTCGACAGTTCTCTCCTACGAGCAGTACTTC
CASSSTVLSYEQYF
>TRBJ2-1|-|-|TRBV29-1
TGCAGCGTTGAACCATACAGGGCTGAGGACAATGAGCAGTTCTTC
CSVEPYRAEDNEQFF
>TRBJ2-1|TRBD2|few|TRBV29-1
TGCAGCGTTGAACTAGCGGGGGGACTCGAGCAGTTCTTC
CSVELAGGLEQFF
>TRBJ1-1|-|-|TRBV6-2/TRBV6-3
TGTGCCAGCAGTGTTACAGGGCCGAACCGAAACGGAGCTTTCTTT
CASSVTGPNRNGAFF
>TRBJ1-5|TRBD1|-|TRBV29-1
TGCAGCGTGGGGACAGGACCCCTCCAGCCCCAGCATTTT
CSVGTGPLQPQHF
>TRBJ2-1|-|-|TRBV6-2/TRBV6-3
TGTGCCAGCAGTTACGGCGCACGTGAGCAGTTCTTC
CASSYGAREQFF